The clone carrying this T cell receptor (beta chain) was detected ten times or more. Its target is not known. Universal primer sites and UMIs were introduced during 5'RACE template-switching synthesis of TCR cDNA. TCRdb passed the 5' RACE reads through MiXCR, listing each CDR3 protein once. The data hold about 130,000 distinct CDR3 sequences, with around 7.7% observed a single time. The germline V gene has CDR1 MGHRA and CDR2 YSYEKL. The CDR3 runs to 16 residues. V was pared by 3 bases and J by 1 base, with 6 bases of the junction left unmatched. These data belong to a study of T cells after yellow fever vaccination. Broader study findings: A secondary response was less intense yet reached its peak sooner, at day 5 versus 15. Contamination of FACS-sorted repertoires by abundant clonotypes from the bulk population could occur.

The sequencing here drew on CD4+ T cells sorted from PBMCs, taken 10 to 11 days after the first yellow fever vaccination. The chain is built from TRBV4-1 and TRBJ1-5; 7 bases fit TRBD1. The sequence derives from a young man who received the YFV17D yellow fever vaccine. As DNA, the CDR3 is TGCGCCAGCAGCCAGCCGCTCAGGGGGAGCAATCAGCCCCAGCATTTT. This codes for CASSQPLRGSNQPQHF.